This paragraph reports one T cell receptor (beta chain). This clone was counted a single time. Its antigen remains undetermined. No much larger clone is present one base from it, and per-base qualities are unavailable. TCRbeta CDR3 regions were amplified from genomic DNA by means of the immunoSEQ Assay, a bias-controlled multiplex PCR. From the authors' description of their analysis: The number of nucleated cells in each sample was estimated by amplification of reference gene primers within the assay. Sequence reads were collapsed and filtered to measure the absolute abundance of every unique TCRbeta CDR3 rearrangement. For each sample, productive Simpson clonality was calculated as the square root of Simpson's diversity index over productive rearrangements. TCRdb took over this immuneACCESS table, retaining in-frame rearrangements with V and J assigned. Such tables are incomplete; in checked studies, under half of the missing clones stem from an unresolved V gene, and the remainder is unexplained. V and J calls and clone size are as listed in that table; D and trimming were resolved from the DNA. The sample has some 150,000 clones on record, roughly 84% of them singletons. Of the sample, about 6.8% falls within the top ten clones.

Sequences SEHNR (CDR1) and FQNEAQ (CDR2) are obtained from the germline V gene (reference sequence). From the cysteine through the phenylalanine, the CDR3 covers 14 amino acids. The only DNA kept is the CDR3, 42 bases in frame from the first base. Germline trimming amounts to 5 bases on V and 2 bases on J, with 2 as the count of junction bases outside the gene matches. Whole blood was collected in K2EDTA tubes by collaborating institutions according to the institutions' own protocols. For TCRbeta analysis, collaborator samples were shipped as frozen whole blood, as isolated PBMCs, or as DNA extracted from either sample type. The data belong to a study of blood T cell repertoires in COVID-19 (TCRdb year 2020). Regarding the study in general: Samples from collaborators originated in the United States, Italy and Spain and spanned both the acute and convalescent phases of COVID-19. The prospective study material was composed of cDNA or gDNA derived from T cells, B-cell-depleted T cells, or PBMCs. Subjects who had been exposed to COVID-19, were actively infected with it, or had recovered from it provided the deeply sampled blood TCRbeta repertoires that made up the dataset. The repertoires were made available in a free public database intended to serve as a resource for research on the immune response to SARS-CoV-2. Samples came from the ongoing ImmuneRACE study (first 160 participants) plus 1,254 subjects from 6 global collaborators. Nearly every sample came with metadata listing a de-identified subject ID, COVID-19 status, age in years and sex. Where available, HLA class I and class II types were obtained from metadata supplied by the sample provider rather than from assay-based typing. General findings and caveats noted by the study authors: Clinical and demographic metadata were provided uncurated, with the amount varying by source and participant.

This sequence was found in a woman between 45 and 65 years old in a cohort sampled during active or convalescent COVID-19. The sequence links TRBV7-9 to TRBJ1-5; TRBD1 agrees with 8 junctional bases. The sequencing sample was made of peripheral blood. The CDR3 corresponds to CASSGQGGNQPQHF. The DNA reads TGTGCCAGCAGCGGACAGGGCGGCAATCAGCCCCAGCATTTT.